What follows is one T cell receptor (beta chain) and its context. Its antigen is unknown. No base quality values were provided; no much bigger clone lies one nucleotide off. The germline V gene (reference sequence) sets CDR1 to SEHNR and CDR2 to FQNEAQ. V gives up 3 bases and J gives up 6 bases, and the segment between their germline ends measures 24 bases. The CDR3 sequence holds 18 residues, the cysteine and phenylalanine included. Here the CDR3 DNA is all that survives: 54 bases in frame from base 1. This specimen belongs to a study of cytomegalovirus exposure and HLA in healthy donors (dated by TCRdb to 2015 to 2018). At the level of the whole study: An earlier analysis of several hundred of the donors reported approximately 300 Gb of sequence data and 117 million unique TCR beta sequences from roughly 200 million T cells. Rather than using new phenotypic data, the later analysis identified candidate immune exposures from TCR beta sequences and from how often those sequences occurred across donors. The number of donors typed differed by locus, with roughly 629-640 for A, B, C, DRB1 and DQB1, more than 500 for DQA1, approximately 580 for DPA1, and 472 for DPB1. To decide whether each TCR beta V gene segment behaved as functional or pseudogenic, an earlier analysis of fewer than 750 of the donors relied on high-throughput TCR beta sequencing. Four to six DR-DQ haplotypes were handled as single units for association and clustering, since linkage in the cohort was strong. A later analysis re-analyzed previously published TCR beta repertoires from 650 to 800 donors and added high-resolution HLA genotyping to study TCR occurrence patterns. Every discovery cohort repertoire had been produced on one sequencing platform. Both class I and class II loci were covered by HLA typing, at four-digit resolution. The T cell repertoires of some 670 subjects were profiled by immunosequencing and related to cytomegalovirus serostatus. A separate validation cohort of roughly 110 different subjects was used in addition to the approximately 610-subject first cohort. To predict cytomegalovirus infection status, the study combined high-throughput TCR immunosequencing, statistical association of individual TCRs with disease status, and machine learning. The aim of the study was to test whether cataloging public T cell receptors could identify signatures of past pathogen exposure. The genetic ancestry cluster associated with self-reported Caucasian donors included 80% to 90% of the roughly 400 genotyped donors. Among 300 to 450 genotyped donors of the cohort, an average of around 240,000 unique TCR beta nucleotide sequences were sequenced per donor, about a sixth of them non-productive. Donor age, sex, ethnicity and CMV serostatus were compiled together with the repertoire data. A later genetic analysis took genome-wide SNP genotypes for about 55% of the roughly 670 donors and used that subset as a discovery cohort. Approximately 310 gigabases of sequencing data and 78 million or so unique TCR sequences were included in an early release covering 500 to 750 HLA-typed donors.

What the authors observed across the whole study: In an earlier analysis of over 550 of the donors, most TCR beta V segments were observed in productive rearrangements about 87% or about 30% of the time, broadly matching IMGT annotations. The sequencing pipeline was judged likely to have produced a cluster of highly shared sequence variants as a technical artifact. The classifier was reported to diagnose cytomegalovirus status with high specificity and sensitivity in both the original cohort and the validation cohort. A later analysis found that most CMV-associated TCR beta chains appeared HLA-restricted, with HLA associations seemingly driven largely by CMV exposure. Only TCR beta chains were sequenced in this cohort, and the absence of alpha or paired-chain data limited detectable features. A later genetic analysis reported fewer N-insertions in productive TCRs among donors in an Asian-associated ancestry cluster than the roughly 640-donor mean. Linkage disequilibrium might explain the correlated functional status among segregating V segments, but an unknown experimental factor could not be ruled out. According to the authors, the approach could potentially be generalized to other disease states and immunological phenotypes. A further reported finding was that TCR beta sequences accurately predicted the HLA-A and HLA-B alleles for most subjects in the first cohort. At a false discovery rate of 0.05, a later analysis linked under 20,000 TCR beta sequences to specific HLA alleles. The study gave a list of 150 to 200 TCR beta chains associated with cytomegalovirus. Assigning TCR associations to individual alleles was difficult when HLA alleles, especially DR and DQ, strongly co-occurred. In a later analysis, TCR association rates were found to vary across HLA loci, with the most associated TCRs seen for DRB1 alleles and the fewest for HLA-C alleles. Presence/absence analyses assumed roughly uniform sequencing depth across donors, an assumption that may not hold. An association between a missense DCLRE1C variant and V-gene and J-gene trimming of TCR beta chains was found in a later genetic analysis and replicated in an independent cohort. Approximately 18 rarely observed V segments, including chromosome 9 orphons, were excluded from the earlier analysis of approximately 600 of the donors because counts were too low. In a later analysis, several top co-occurrence clusters were reported to appear linked to parvovirus B19, influenza, CMV and Epstein-Barr virus. In vitro tests confirmed that three of the cytomegalovirus-associated TCR beta chains recognize cytomegalovirus antigens. A later analysis found that HLA-associated TCR beta chains were more clonally expanded and had lower generation probabilities than equally common non-associated chains. Most TCR sequences were seen in very few donors, while some public TCRs were found in many individuals. For the cohort, immune exposure information was limited to CMV serostatus. Some IMGT-functional V segments, including TRBV6-2 and TRBV6-3, could not be told apart with the 87-base-pair reads, so those segments were excluded. Because some donors lacked HLA typing at each locus, the association tests relied only on the typed subset.

Preparation of the library involved the immunoSEQ multiplex PCR assay. The multiplex PCR relied on a mix of 60 forward primers for TCR Vbeta segments and 13 reverse primers for TCR Jbeta segments. The CDR3 region of rearranged TCR beta genes was amplified from genomic DNA with a multiplex PCR assay. On the Illumina HiSeq System, the amplified TCR beta libraries were sequenced as 87-base-pair reads. On the study's bioinformatics: A later analysis tallied approximately 87 million unique TCR beta chains across the roughly 610 repertoires, and approximately 11 million of those chains were shared by two or more donors. Raw reads were error-corrected and collapsed into unique sequences by a nearest-neighbor algorithm in which closely related sequences were merged to remove PCR and sequencing errors. CDR3 sequences were aligned to IMGT reference sequences to assign V, D and J gene segments. For a sequence to be retained, a match of at least six nucleotides was required to both a V gene segment and a J gene segment. Rearrangements were called productive when the CDR3 lacked stop codons and stayed in frame with V and J; all others were non-productive. Following IMGT convention, CDR3 was defined as the stretch from the second conserved V-encoded cysteine to the conserved J-encoded phenylalanine. The earlier analysis of around 640 of the donors excluded sequences that lacked an unambiguous match to a single V gene segment. An earlier analysis of a few hundred of the donors called V segments functional above 56.7% productive rearrangements and segregating when the between-donor standard deviation exceeded 5%. A statistical classification framework was built to diagnose cytomegalovirus status from the catalog of TCR beta chain sequences. A later analysis assigned V and J genes by comparing TCR nucleotide sequences with IMGT/GENE-DB human TR gene sequences. A later analysis assigned CDR3 sequences and most-parsimonious VDJ recombination scenarios with the TCRdist pipeline. A later analysis defined each TCR beta chain by its CDR3 amino acid sequence plus V-gene family, and excluded reads lacking a unique V-gene family. To address suspected cross-contamination and a sequencing artifact, a later analysis removed some 620 highly shared, low-generation-probability nucleotide sequences. A later analysis calculated a clonal expansion index for each public chain from normalized within-repertoire ranks of inferred template counts. A later analysis computed generation probabilities with a VDJ recombination model fitted to out-of-frame rearrangements, and checked the results against IGoR. In a later analysis, TCR-TCR, TCR-HLA and TCR-CMV co-occurrence was scored with hypergeometric tests, and a repertoire-size bias correction was applied to TCR pairs. In a later analysis, false discovery rates were estimated by permuting HLA or CMV assignments 20 times. In a later analysis, co-occurring TCRs were grouped with DBSCAN, and TCRdist sequence similarity was added when clustering was performed within HLA-allele-positive subsets. Co-occurrence clustering excluded repertoires with fewer than 30,000 or more than 120,000 public chains, plus five with anomalous nucleotide sharing. Entries here come from immuneACCESS through TCRdb and include only in-frame sequences with V and J called. Some clones fail to appear in such tables; in the studies checked, an unresolved V gene covers under half of the shortfall, and the cause of the remainder is unknown. For V, J and clone size, that table is used; D and trimming come from the DNA. A total of under 150,000 clones appear in this sample, over 70% of them only once. Approximately 2.6% of the sample goes to the ten largest clones.

The cohort was made up of approximately 670 healthy bone marrow donors. At the time of sampling, every cohort member was nominally healthy, though immune exposures that went unrecorded were likely present. The donor was CMV seropositive and was included in the group of around 300 seropositive cohort members. A peripheral blood sample was collected from each donor, and TCR beta sequencing was performed on peripheral blood mononuclear cells. The Qiagen DNeasy Blood Extraction Kit was used to extract genomic DNA from the blood cell samples. This receptor was obtained from a woman aged 60-75 years in good health and CMV-seropositive. The sequencing input was PBMCs. The chain is made from TRBV7-9 and TRBJ1-5, with a weak D call of TRBD1 (6 bases match). Here the CDR3 is given as CASSLGRSAGARGQPQHF. The DNA sequence is as follows: TGTGCCAGCAGCTTGGGCAGGTCGGCGGGGGCGCGGGGTCAGCCCCAGCATTTT.